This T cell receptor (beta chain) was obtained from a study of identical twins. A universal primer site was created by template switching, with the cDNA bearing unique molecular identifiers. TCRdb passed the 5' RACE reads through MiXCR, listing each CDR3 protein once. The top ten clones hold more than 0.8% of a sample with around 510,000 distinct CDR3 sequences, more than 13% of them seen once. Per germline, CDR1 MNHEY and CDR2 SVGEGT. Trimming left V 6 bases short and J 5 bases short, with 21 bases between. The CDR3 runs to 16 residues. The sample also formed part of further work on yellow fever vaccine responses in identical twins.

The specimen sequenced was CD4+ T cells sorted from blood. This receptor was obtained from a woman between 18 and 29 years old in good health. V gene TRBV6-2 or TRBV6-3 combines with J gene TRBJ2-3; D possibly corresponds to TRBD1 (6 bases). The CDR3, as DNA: TGTGCCAGCAGCCAAGGGACACCTCTCTTGGGAGATACGCAGTATTTT. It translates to CASSQGTPLLGDTQYF.